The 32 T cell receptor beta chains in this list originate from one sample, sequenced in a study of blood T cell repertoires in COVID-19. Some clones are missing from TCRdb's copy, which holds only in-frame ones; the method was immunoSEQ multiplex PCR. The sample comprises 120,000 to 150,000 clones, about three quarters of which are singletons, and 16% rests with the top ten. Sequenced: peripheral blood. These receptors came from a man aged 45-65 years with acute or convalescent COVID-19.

The CDR3 DNA is TGTGCCAGCAGCCACGGGGCCTACGAGCAGTACTTC. The encoded protein is CASSHGAYEQYF. V gene TRBV3-1 (or the pseudogene TRBV3-2) combines with J gene TRBJ2-7; D perhaps matches TRBD2 (5 bases). The length of the CDR3 is 12 residues. Trimming left V 3 bases short and J 2 bases short, with 5 bases between. Germline V gene lookup returns CDR1 LGHDT and CDR2 YNNKEL (reference sequence).

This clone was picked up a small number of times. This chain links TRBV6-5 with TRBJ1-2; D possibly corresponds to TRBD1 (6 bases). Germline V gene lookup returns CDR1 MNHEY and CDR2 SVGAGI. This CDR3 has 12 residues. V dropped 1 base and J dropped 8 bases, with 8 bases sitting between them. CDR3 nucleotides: TGTGCCAGCAGTTACTATGGGGGCGGCTACACCTTC. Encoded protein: CASSYYGGGYTF.

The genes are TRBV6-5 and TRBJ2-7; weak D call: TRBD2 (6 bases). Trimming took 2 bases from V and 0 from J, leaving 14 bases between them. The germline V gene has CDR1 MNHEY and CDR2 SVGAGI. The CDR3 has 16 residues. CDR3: CASSYGRGSSSYEQYV. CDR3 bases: TGTGCCAGCAGTTACGGTCGGGGGTCGAGCTCCTACGAGCAGTACGTC.

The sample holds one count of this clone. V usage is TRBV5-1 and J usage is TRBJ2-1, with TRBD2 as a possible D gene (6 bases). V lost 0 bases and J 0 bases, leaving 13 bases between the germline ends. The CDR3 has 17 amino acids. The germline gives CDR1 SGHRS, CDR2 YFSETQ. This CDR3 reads CASSLGWGEASYNEQFF. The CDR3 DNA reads TGCGCCAGCAGCTTGGGTTGGGGGGAGGCCTCCTACAATGAGCAGTTCTTC.

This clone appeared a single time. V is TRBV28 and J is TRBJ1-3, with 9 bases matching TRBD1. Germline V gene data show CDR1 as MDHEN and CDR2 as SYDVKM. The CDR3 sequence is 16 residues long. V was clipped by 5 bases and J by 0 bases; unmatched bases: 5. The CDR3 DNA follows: TGTGCCAGCAGTCCCCGGGACAGGGTCTCTGGAAACACCATATATTTT. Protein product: CASSPRDRVSGNTIYF.

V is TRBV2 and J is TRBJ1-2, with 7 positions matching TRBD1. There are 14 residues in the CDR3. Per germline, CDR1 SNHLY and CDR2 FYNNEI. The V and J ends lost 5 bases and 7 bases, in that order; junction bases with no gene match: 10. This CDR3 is CASSIQGSLSGYTF. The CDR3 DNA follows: TGTGCCAGCAGTATACAGGGGTCGCTGAGTGGCTACACCTTC.

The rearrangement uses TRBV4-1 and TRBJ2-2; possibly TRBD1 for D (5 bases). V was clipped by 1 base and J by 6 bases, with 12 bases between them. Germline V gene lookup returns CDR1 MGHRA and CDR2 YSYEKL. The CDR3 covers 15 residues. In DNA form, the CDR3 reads TGCGCCAGCAGCCAAGTCATCTGGGGCTCCGGGGAGCTGTTTTTT. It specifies CASSQVIWGSGELFF.

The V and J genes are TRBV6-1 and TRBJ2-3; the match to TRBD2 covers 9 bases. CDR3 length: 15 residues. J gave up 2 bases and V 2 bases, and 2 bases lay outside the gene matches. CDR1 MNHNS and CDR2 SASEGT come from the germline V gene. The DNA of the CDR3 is TGTGCCAGCAGTGAACTAGCGGGGAACACAGATACGCAGTATTTT. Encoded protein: CASSELAGNTDTQYF.

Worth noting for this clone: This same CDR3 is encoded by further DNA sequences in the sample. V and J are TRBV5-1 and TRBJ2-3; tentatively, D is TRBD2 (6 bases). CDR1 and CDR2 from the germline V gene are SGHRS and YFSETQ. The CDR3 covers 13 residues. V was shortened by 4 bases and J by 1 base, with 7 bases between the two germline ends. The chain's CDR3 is CASSTGGTDTQYF. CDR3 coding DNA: TGCGCCAGCAGCACGGGGGGCACAGATACGCAGTATTTT. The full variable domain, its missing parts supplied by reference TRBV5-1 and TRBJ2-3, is KAGVTQTPRYLIKTRGQQVTLSCSPISGHRSVSWYQQTPGQGLQFLFEYFSETQRNKGNFPGRFSGRQFSNSRSEMNVSTLELGDSALYLCASSTGGTDTQYFGPGTRLTVL.

This CDR3 is CASSQPGVGEQYF. CDR3 sequence (DNA): TGTGCCAGCAGCCAACCGGGGGTGGGCGAGCAGTACTTC. This rearrangement joins TRBV5-5 to TRBJ2-7, with TRBD2 as a possible D gene (6 bases). The CDR3 sequence is 13 residues long. Germline loops: CDR1 SGHKS, CDR2 YYEKEE (reference sequence). V lost 4 bases and J 6 bases, leaving 14 bases between the germline ends.

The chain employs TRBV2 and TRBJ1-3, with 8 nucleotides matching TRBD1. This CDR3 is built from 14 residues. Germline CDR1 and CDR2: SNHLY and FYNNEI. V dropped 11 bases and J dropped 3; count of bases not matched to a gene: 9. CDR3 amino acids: CAGRQGLDGNTIYF. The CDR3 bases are TGTGCCGGGCGACAGGGGCTTGATGGAAACACCATATATTTT.

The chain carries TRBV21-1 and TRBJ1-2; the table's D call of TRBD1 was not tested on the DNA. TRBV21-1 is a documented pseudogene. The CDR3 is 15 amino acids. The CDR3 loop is CASSDGTGAFYGYTF. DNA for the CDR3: TGTGCCAGCAGCGATGGGACAGGGGCTTTCTATGGCTACACCTTC.

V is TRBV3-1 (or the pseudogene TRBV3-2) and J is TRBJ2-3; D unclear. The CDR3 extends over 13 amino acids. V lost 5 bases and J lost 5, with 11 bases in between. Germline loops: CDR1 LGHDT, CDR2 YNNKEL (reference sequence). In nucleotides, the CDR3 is TGTGCCAGCAGCTCCCGACTCAAAGATACGCAGTATTTT. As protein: CASSSRLKDTQYF.

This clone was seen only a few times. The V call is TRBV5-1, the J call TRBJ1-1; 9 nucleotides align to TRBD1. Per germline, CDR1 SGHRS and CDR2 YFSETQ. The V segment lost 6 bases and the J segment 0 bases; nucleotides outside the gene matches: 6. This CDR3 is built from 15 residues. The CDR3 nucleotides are TGCGCCAGCACGACCCGACAGGGGGTGAACACTGAAGCTTTCTTT. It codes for CASTTRQGVNTEAFF.

For the CDR3, the DNA is TGTGCCAGCAGCTTCGGGGGGTGGCAAGAGACCCAGTACTTC. Amino acid sequence: CASSFGGWQETQYF. The chain has TRBV5-6 and TRBJ2-5; 7 nucleotides line up with TRBD2. This CDR3 has 14 residues. The ends lost 2 bases at V and 2 bases at J; junction bases unmatched: 3. Looked up from germline, CDR1 is SGHDT and CDR2 is YYEEEE.

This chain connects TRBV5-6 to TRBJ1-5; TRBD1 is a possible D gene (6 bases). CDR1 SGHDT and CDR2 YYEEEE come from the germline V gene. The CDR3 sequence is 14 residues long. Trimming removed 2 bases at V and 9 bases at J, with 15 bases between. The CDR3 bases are TGTGCCAGCAGCTTAGGACAGCAGTTTCGGCCCCAGCATTTT. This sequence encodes CASSLGQQFRPQHF.

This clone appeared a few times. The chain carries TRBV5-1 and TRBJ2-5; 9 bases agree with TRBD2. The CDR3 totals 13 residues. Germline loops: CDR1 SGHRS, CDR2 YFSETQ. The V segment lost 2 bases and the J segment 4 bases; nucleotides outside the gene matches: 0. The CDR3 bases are TGCGCCAGCAGCTTACTAGCGGGAGAGACCCAGTACTTC. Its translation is CASSLLAGETQYF.

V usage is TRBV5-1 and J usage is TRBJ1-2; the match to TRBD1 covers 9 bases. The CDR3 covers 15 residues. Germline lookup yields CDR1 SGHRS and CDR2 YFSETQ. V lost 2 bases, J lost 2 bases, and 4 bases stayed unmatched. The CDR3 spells CASSLIQGANYGYTF. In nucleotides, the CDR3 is TGCGCCAGCAGCTTAATACAGGGGGCGAACTATGGCTACACCTTC.

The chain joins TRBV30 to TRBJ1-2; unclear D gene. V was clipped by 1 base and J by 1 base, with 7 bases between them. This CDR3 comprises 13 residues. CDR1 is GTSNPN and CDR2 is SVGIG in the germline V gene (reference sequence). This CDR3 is CAWSDSGNYGYTF. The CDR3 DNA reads TGTGCCTGGAGTGACAGCGGTAACTATGGCTACACCTTC.

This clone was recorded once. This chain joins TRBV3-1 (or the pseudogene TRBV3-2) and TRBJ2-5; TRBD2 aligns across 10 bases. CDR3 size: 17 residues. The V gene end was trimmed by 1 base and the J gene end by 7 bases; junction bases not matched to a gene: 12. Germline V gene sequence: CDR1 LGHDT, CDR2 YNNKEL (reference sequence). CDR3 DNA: TGTGCCAGCAGCCAAGGGTATAGCGGGGGGCCGCAGGGGACCCAGTACTTC. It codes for CASSQGYSGGPQGTQYF.

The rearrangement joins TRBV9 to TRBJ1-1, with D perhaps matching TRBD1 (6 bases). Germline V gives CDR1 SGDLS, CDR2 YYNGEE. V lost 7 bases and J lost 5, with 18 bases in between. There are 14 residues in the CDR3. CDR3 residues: CASVKGQLETEAFF. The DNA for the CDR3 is TGTGCCAGCGTAAAAGGACAGTTAGAAACTGAAGCTTTCTTT.

The DNA for the CDR3 is TGTGCCAGTAGTCCACCGACGGGAGGCGGGAGCGGCTACACCTTC. Translated: CASSPPTGGGSGYTF. This chain joins TRBV19 and TRBJ1-2; D ambiguous. The V end was cut by 5 bases, the J end by 8 bases, with 21 bases between. The CDR3 consists of 15 residues. CDR1 and CDR2 (germline): LNHDA, SQIVND (reference sequence). Supplemented by reference TRBV19 and TRBJ1-2, the full variable domain reads DGGITQSPKYLFRKEGQNVTLSCEQNLNHDAMYWYRQDPGQGLRLIYYSQIVNDFQKGDIAEGYSVSREKKESFPLTVTSAQKNPTAFYLCASSPPTGGGSGYTFGSGTRLTVV.

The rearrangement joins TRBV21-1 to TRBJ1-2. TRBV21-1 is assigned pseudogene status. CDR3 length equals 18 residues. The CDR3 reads CASSKETLRLGSNYGYTF. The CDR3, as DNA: TGTGCCAGCAGCAAAGAAACACTGAGACTCGGGAGTAACTATGGCTACACCTTC.

The CDR3 reads CASSLLGGPSPGTQYF. The CDR3 DNA reads TGTGCCAGCAGTTTATTAGGCGGGCCCTCCCCGGGAACGCAGTATTTT. The V and J genes are TRBV28 and TRBJ2-3, with D possibly being TRBD2 (5 bases). Germline CDR1 and CDR2: MDHEN and SYDVKM. The V and J ends lost 1 base and 9 bases respectively, with 20 bases between them. The CDR3 loop spans 16 amino acids.

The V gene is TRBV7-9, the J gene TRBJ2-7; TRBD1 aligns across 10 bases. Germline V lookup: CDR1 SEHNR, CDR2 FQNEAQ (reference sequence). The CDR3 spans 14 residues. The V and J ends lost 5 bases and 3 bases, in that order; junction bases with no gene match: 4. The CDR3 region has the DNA TGTGCCAGCAGCACCGGGACAGGGGTCTACGAGCAGTACTTC. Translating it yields CASSTGTGVYEQYF.

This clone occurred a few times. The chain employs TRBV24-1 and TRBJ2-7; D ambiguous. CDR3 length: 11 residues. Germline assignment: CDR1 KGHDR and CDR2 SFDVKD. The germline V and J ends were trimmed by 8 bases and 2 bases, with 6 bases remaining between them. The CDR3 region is CATIQAYEQYV. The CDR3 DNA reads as TGTGCCACCATCCAGGCCTACGAGCAGTACGTC.

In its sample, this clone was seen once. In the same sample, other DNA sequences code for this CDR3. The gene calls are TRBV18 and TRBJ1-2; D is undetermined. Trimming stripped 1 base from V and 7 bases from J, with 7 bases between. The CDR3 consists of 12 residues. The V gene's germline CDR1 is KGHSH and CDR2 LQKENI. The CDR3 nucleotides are TGTGCCAGCTCACCACTCTCGGGTGGCTACACCTTC. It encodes CASSPLSGGYTF.

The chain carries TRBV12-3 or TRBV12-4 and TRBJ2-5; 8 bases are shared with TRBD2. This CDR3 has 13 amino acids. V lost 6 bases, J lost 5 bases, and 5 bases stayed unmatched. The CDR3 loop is CASSRLAGETQYF. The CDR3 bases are TGTGCCAGCAGCCGTTTAGCGGGGGAGACCCAGTACTTC.

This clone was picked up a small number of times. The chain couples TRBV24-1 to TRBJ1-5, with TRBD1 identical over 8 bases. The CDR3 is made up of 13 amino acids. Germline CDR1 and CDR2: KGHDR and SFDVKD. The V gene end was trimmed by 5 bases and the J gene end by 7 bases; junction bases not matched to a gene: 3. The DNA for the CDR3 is TGTGCCACCAGTGCAGGGGGCGAACAGCCCCAGCATTTT. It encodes CATSAGGEQPQHF.

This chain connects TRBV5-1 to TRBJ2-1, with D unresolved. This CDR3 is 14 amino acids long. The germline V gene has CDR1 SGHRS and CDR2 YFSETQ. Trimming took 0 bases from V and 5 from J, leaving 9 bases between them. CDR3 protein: CASSLASLDNEQFF. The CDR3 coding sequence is TGCGCCAGCAGCTTGGCATCATTAGACAATGAGCAGTTCTTC.

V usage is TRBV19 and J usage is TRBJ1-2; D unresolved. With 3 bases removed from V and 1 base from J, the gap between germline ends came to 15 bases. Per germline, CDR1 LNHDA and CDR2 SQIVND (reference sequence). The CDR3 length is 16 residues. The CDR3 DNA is TGTGCCAGTAGTATTGGAGGGTCAGGCCATAACTATGGCTACACCTTC. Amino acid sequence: CASSIGGSGHNYGYTF.

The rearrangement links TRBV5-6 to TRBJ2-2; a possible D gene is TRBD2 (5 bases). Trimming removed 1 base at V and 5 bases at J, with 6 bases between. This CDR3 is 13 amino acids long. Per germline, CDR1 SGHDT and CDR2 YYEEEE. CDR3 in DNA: TGTGCCAGCAGCTTGCCGGGGACCGGGGAGCTGTTTTTT. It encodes CASSLPGTGELFF.